This is a list of T cell receptor beta chains from one sample in a study of blood T cell repertoires in COVID-19. Clones were sequenced by immunoSEQ multiplex PCR, and TCRdb holds only the in-frame ones, with some missing. The profile shows around 170,000 clones, more than 70% of them singletons. The sample consisted of peripheral blood. Receptors originate from a man between 50 and 59 years old with active or convalescent COVID-19. Each CDR3 is given without its conserved first and last residue.

J gene	V gene	CDR3 protein
TRBJ2-3	TRBV18	ASSPREIPQY
TRBJ2-7	TRBV4-2	ASSREAGAEQY
TRBJ1-5	TRBV4-1	ASSQTITRGGSQPQH
TRBJ2-3	TRBV24-1	ATSSSRGPDTQY
TRBJ2-5	TRBV5-1	ASSLRQGGVKTQY
TRBJ1-6	TRBV5-8	ASSLTSSYNSPLH
TRBJ1-5	TRBV24-1	ATSEGQAQPQH
TRBJ1-2	TRBV28	ASSLPGSYGYT
TRBJ2-3	TRBV18	ASSPRAGEDTQY
TRBJ1-1	TRBV11-3	ASSLGQGREAF
TRBJ1-2	TRBV28	ASKRQGLYGYT
TRBJ1-1	TRBV19	ASSQGHGTEAF
TRBJ1-5	TRBV11-2	ASSHGELQPQH
TRBJ1-3	TRBV2	ASRNTGASGNTIY
TRBJ2-2	TRBV12-3/TRBV12-4	ASSSRSAGELF
TRBJ1-1	TRBV30	AWSGYEGKDGTEAF